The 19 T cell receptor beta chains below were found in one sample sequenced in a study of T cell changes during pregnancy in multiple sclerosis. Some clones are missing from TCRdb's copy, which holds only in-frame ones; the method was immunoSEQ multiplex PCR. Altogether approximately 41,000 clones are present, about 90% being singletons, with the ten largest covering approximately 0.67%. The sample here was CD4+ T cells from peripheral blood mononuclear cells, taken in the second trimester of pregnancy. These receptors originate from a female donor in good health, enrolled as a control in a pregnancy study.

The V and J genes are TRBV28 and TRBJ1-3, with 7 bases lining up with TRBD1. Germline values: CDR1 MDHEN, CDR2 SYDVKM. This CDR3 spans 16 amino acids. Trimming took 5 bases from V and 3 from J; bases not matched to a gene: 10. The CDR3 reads CASSPRQGFLGNTIYF. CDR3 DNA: TGTGCCAGCAGTCCCCGACAGGGATTCCTTGGAAACACCATATATTTT.

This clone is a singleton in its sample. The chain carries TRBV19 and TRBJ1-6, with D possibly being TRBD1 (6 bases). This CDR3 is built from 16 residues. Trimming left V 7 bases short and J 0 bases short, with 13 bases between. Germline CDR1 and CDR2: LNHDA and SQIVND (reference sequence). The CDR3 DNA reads TGTGCCAGTATTGATACAGGGAGCTCCTATAATTCACCCCTCCACTTT. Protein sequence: CASIDTGSSYNSPLHF.

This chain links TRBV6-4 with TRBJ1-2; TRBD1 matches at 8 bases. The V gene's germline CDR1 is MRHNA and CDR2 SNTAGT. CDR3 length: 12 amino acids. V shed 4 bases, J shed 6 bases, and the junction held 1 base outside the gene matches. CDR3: CASSGGQDGYTF. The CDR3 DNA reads TGTGCCAGCAGTGGGGGACAGGATGGCTACACCTTC.

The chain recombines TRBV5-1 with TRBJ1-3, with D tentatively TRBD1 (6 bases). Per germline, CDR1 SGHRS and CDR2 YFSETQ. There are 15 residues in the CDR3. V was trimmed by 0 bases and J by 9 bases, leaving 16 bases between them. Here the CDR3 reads CASSLAPGVPGTIYF. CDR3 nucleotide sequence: TGCGCCAGCAGCTTGGCCCCAGGGGTTCCCGGCACCATATATTTT.

The CDR3 DNA follows: TGTGCCAGCAGTTTATTACGCGGGAGCTCTGGGGCCAACGTCCTGACTTTC. This codes for CASSLLRGSSGANVLTF. V usage is TRBV28 and J usage is TRBJ2-6, with 7 bases identical to TRBD2. With V trimmed by 1 base and J by 0 bases, 3 bases remained unmatched. Germline V lookup: CDR1 MDHEN, CDR2 SYDVKM. The CDR3 covers 17 residues. The full variable domain, in which reference TRBV28 and TRBJ2-6 provide the parts outside the CDR3, is DVKVTQSSRYLVKRTGEKVFLECVQDMDHENMFWYRQDPGLGLRLIYFSYDVKMKEKGDIPEGYSVSREKKERFSLILESASTNQTSMYLCASSLLRGSSGANVLTFGAGSRLTVL.

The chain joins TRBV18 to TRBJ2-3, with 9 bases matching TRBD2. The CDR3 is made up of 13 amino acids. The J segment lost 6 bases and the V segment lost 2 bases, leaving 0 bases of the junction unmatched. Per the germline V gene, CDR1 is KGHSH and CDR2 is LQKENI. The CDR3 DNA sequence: TGTGCCAGCTCACCAACTAGCGGGGATACGCAGTATTTT. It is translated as CASSPTSGDTQYF.

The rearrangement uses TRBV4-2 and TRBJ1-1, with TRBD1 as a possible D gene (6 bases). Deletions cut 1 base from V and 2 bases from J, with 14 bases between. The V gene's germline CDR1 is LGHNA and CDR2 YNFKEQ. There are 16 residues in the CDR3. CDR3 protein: CASSQVRTETNTEAFF. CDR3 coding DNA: TGTGCCAGCAGCCAAGTCCGGACAGAGACTAACACTGAAGCTTTCTTT.

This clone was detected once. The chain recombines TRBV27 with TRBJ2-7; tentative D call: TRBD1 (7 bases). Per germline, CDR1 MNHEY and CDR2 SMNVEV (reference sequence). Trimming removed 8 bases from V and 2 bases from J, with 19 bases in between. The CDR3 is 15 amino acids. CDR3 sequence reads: CASGGTRTGPYEQYF. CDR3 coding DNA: TGTGCCAGCGGCGGGACCAGGACAGGCCCCTACGAGCAGTACTTC.

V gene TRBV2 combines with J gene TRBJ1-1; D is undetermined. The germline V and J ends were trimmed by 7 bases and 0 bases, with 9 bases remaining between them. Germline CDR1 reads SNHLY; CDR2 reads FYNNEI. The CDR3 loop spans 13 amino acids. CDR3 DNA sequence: TGTGCCAGCATCCGCACAGTGAACACTGAAGCTTTCTTT. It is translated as CASIRTVNTEAFF.

The CDR3 spells CASSLPPGSNTEAFF. DNA of the CDR3: TGTGCCAGCAGCTTGCCCCCGGGGTCTAACACTGAAGCTTTCTTT. V is TRBV5-4 and J is TRBJ1-1; D remains unclear. The CDR3 consists of 15 residues. Germline CDR1 reads SGHNT; CDR2 reads YYREEE (reference sequence). V was shortened by 1 base and J by 2 bases, with 12 bases between the two germline ends.

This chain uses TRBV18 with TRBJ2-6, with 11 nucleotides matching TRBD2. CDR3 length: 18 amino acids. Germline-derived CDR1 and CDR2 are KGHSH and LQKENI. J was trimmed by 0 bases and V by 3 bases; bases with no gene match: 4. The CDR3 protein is CASSPTSGRNSGANVLTF. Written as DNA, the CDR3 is TGTGCCAGCTCACCCACTAGCGGGAGAAACTCTGGGGCCAACGTCCTGACTTTC.

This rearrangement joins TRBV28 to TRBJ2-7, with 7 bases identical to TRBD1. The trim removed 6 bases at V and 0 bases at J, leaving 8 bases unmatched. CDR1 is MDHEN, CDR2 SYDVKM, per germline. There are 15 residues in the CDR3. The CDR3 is CASRLTGQNSYEQYF. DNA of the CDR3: TGTGCCAGCAGGCTAACGGGACAGAACTCCTACGAGCAGTACTTC.

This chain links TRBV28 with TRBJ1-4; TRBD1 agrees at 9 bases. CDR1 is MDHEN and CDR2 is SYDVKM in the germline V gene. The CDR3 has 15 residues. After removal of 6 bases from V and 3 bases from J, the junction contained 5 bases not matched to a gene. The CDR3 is CASSQQGASNEKLFF. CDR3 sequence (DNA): TGTGCCAGCAGCCAACAGGGGGCGTCTAATGAAAAACTGTTTTTT.

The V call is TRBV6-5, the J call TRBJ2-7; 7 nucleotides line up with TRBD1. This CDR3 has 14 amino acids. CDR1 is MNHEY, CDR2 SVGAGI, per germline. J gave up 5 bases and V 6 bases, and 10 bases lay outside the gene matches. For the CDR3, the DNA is TGTGCCAGCAGATCTTACGACAGGGCCCACGAGCAGTACTTC. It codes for CASRSYDRAHEQYF.

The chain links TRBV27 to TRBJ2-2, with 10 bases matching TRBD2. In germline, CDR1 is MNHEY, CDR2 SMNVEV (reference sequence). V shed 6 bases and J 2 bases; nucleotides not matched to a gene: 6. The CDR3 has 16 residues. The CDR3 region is CASSHLAGVNTGELFF. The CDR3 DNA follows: TGTGCCAGCAGCCACCTAGCGGGGGTCAACACCGGGGAGCTGTTTTTT.

The CDR3 DNA follows: TGTGCCTGGAGTCCTGGCTCCGTCGGGGCTTTCTTT. Translating it yields CAWSPGSVGAFF. The genes are TRBV30 and TRBJ1-1; D is unresolved. The V end lost 2 bases, the J end lost 11 bases, and 15 bases lay between the germline ends. Germline V gene lookup returns CDR1 GTSNPN and CDR2 SVGIG (reference sequence). The CDR3 loop spans 12 amino acids. The entire variable domain, with the rest obtained from reference TRBV30 and TRBJ1-1, is as follows: SQTIHQWPATLVQPVGSPLSLECTVEGTSNPNLYWYRQAAGRGLQLLFYSVGIGQISSEVPQNLSASRPQDRQFILSSKKLLLSDSGFYLCAWSPGSVGAFFGQGTRLTVV.

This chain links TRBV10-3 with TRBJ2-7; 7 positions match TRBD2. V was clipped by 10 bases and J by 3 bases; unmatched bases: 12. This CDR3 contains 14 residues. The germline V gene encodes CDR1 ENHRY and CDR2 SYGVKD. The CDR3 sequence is CASSAAGQSYEQYF. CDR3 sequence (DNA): TGTGCCAGCTCGGCAGCGGGGCAGAGCTACGAGCAGTACTTC.

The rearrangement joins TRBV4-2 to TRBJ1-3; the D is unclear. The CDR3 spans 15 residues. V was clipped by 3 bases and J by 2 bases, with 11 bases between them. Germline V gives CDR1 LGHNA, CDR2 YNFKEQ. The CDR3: CASSQRPEAGNTIYF. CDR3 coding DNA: TGTGCCAGCAGCCAGCGTCCGGAGGCTGGAAACACCATATATTTT.

CDR3 bases: TGTGCCAGCAGCATCAATAGCGGGGGGCCCAATGAGCAGTTCTTC. This gives the protein CASSINSGGPNEQFF. The chain recombines TRBV9 with TRBJ2-1; 10 nucleotides line up with TRBD2. V lost 4 bases, J lost 6 bases, and 7 bases stayed unmatched. This CDR3 comprises 15 residues. CDR1 is SGDLS, CDR2 YYNGEE, per germline.